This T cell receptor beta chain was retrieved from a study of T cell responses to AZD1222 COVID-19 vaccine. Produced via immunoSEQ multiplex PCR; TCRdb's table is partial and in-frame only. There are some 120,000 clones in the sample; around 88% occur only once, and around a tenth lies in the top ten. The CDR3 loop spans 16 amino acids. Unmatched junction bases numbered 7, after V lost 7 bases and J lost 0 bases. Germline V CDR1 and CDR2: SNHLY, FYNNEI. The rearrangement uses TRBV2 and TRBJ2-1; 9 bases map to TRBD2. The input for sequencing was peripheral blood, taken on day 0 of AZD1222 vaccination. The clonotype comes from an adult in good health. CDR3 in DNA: TGTGCCAGCACGACTAGCGGAAGGAGCTCCTACAATGAGCAGTTCTTC. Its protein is CASTTSGRSSYNEQFF.